This TCR beta chain stems from a study of CD8 T cells in Susac syndrome. Reverse transcription of roughly 0.5 to 1 ug RNA was carried out with random hexamers. The immunoSEQ assay covered 54 Vbeta and 13 Jbeta segments for CDR3. TCRdb passed the immunoSEQ multiplex PCR reads through MiXCR, listing each CDR3 protein once. The table lists roughly 89,000 distinct CDR3 sequences, approximately 96% of them singletons, with roughly 0.62% in the top ten. The CDR3 has 12 residues. Trimming cost V 5 bases and J 8 bases, with 10 bases left between them. Germline V lookup: CDR1 SNHLY, CDR2 FYNNEI. The origin of this receptor is a human donor with Susac syndrome. The J gene is TRBJ1-3, the V gene TRBV2, with D possibly being TRBD1 (6 bases). The sequencing sample was made of CD8+ T cells from PBMCs. The CDR3 nucleotides read TGTGCCAGCAGTACAGGGATGGACACCATATATTTT. It translates to CASSTGMDTIYF.